The T cell receptor (beta chain) under discussion was sequenced for a study of T cell repertoires in cytomegalovirus infection. Study in general: Public TCR beta signatures were indicative of both CMV infection and a matching HLA type. Findings and limits, study-wide: Individuals carrying CMV plus the relevant HLA were identified by cumulative frequency of public TCR beta families. Ex vivo, HLA-C-restricted CMV-specific TCR beta clonotypes prevailed over the rest of the response.

To note about this clonotype: Its antigen is still unknown.

CDR3 length equals 14 residues. The V end lost 5 bases, the J end lost 3 bases, and 13 bases lay between the germline ends. CDR1 and CDR2 from the germline V gene are MNHEY and SVGEGT. TCRdb itself ran the reads through MiXCR, one entry per CDR3 protein. Among fewer than 250,000 distinct CDR3 sequences, over 9% were seen once, and the ten largest hold 1.5% to 2%. The V gene is TRBV6-2 or TRBV6-3, the J gene TRBJ2-5; D is uncertain. The sample taken for sequencing was PBMCs. This receptor was obtained from a human donor in good health (CMV status not recorded). Some clones in this sample may be carry-over from other donors' samples. Here the CDR3 reads CASSRQAVEETQYF. The CDR3 DNA sequence: TGTGCCAGCAGTAGGCAGGCAGTAGAAGAGACCCAGTACTTC.